These 21 T cell receptor beta chains were all obtained from the same sample, sequenced in a study of control samples from healthy donors and cancer patients. Libraries were prepared by immunoSEQ multiplex PCR; TCRdb keeps only in-frame clonotypes and omits some of them. The sample lists 55,000 to 70,000 clones; about 90% were seen once. The source material was PBMCs. Source of these receptors: a man aged 55 to 70 with colorectal cancer.

The V and J genes are TRBV6-5 and TRBJ1-5; D is unclear. Germline lookup yields CDR1 MNHEY and CDR2 SVGAGI. This CDR3 has 13 amino acids. V lost 6 bases and J 4 bases, leaving 10 bases between the germline ends. The CDR3 loop is CASRRIPNQPQHF. CDR3 coding DNA: TGTGCCAGCAGAAGGATACCTAATCAGCCCCAGCATTTT.

The V and J genes are TRBV11-3 and TRBJ2-1; 7 bases align to TRBD1. Germline trimming cut 5 bases from V and 4 bases from J; bases unmatched to any gene: 11. The V gene's germline CDR1 is SGHNT and CDR2 YENEEA. The CDR3 sequence is 16 residues long. The chain's CDR3 is CASSPGGRVTYNEQFF. The DNA of the CDR3 is TGTGCCAGCAGCCCAGGGGGAAGGGTAACGTACAATGAGCAGTTCTTC.

V usage is TRBV2 and J usage is TRBJ2-3; D possibly corresponds to TRBD2 (7 bases). The CDR3 consists of 13 residues. In germline, CDR1 is SNHLY, CDR2 FYNNEI. V shed 8 bases and J shed 6 bases, with 15 bases lying between them. The DNA of the CDR3 is TGTGCCAGCCTAGGGGGGGCATCGGATACGCAGTATTTT. This codes for CASLGGASDTQYF.

Turning to this clone: The same CDR3 arises from other DNA sequences in this sample as well. The genes are TRBV7-9 and TRBJ2-7; the D gene is possibly TRBD1 (6 bases). The V end lost 4 bases, the J end lost 4 bases, and 8 bases lay between the germline ends. The CDR3 has 12 residues. Germline CDR1 SEHNR, CDR2 FQNEAQ (reference sequence). The CDR3 loop reads CASSSQGYEQYF. CDR3 sequence (DNA): TGTGCCAGCAGCTCCCAGGGGTACGAGCAGTACTTC.

The gene calls are TRBV12-1 and TRBJ1-2. TRBV12-1 constitutes a pseudogene. The CDR3 covers 14 residues. The CDR3 DNA sequence: TGTGCCAGCAGCTTTCCCCCGAGGGGGGACGGCTACACCTTC. This codes for CASSFPPRGDGYTF.

Comments on this clone: The same CDR3 also results from other DNA sequences found in this sample. The J gene is TRBJ2-7, the V gene TRBV11-2; 7 bases align to TRBD1. The CDR3 loop spans 13 amino acids. Germline-derived CDR1 and CDR2 are SGHAT and FQNNGV. V shed 2 bases, J shed 3 bases, and the junction held 1 base outside the gene matches. CDR3 in DNA: TGTGCCAGCAGCTTAACAGGGGACTACGAGCAGTACTTC. Translated: CASSLTGDYEQYF. Variable domain in full (rest from reference TRBV11-2 and TRBJ2-7): EAGVAQSPRYKIIEKRQSVAFWCNPISGHATLYWYQQILGQGPKLLIQFQNNGVVDDSQLPKDRFSAERLKGVDSTLKIQPAKLEDSAVYLCASSLTGDYEQYFGPGTRLTVT.

This sequence joins TRBV5-4 and TRBJ2-1; D is undetermined. The CDR3 is 13 amino acids. Germline assignment: CDR1 SGHNT and CDR2 YYREEE (reference sequence). The V end lost 1 base, the J end lost 8 bases, and 10 bases lay between the germline ends. In DNA form, the CDR3 reads TGTGCCAGCAGCTTGACTACTCTCGATGAGCAGTTCTTC. It encodes CASSLTTLDEQFF.

The chain is built from TRBV6-5 and TRBJ2-7; TRBD1 agrees at 10 bases. Germline loops: CDR1 MNHEY, CDR2 SVGAGI. The CDR3 has 12 residues. V dropped 8 bases and J dropped 7; count of bases not matched to a gene: 5. In DNA form, the CDR3 reads TGTGCCAGCCGGGACAGGGGTTGGGAGCAGTACTTC. Translation: CASRDRGWEQYF.

CDR3 nucleotide sequence: TGTGCCAGTAGTATAAGGAGGTCTGGCTACACCTTC. It translates to CASSIRRSGYTF. The chain is built from TRBV19 and TRBJ1-2; D gene unclear. Germline V lookup: CDR1 LNHDA, CDR2 SQIVND (reference sequence). With 2 bases removed from V and 7 bases from J, the gap between germline ends came to 8 bases. CDR3 length: 12 amino acids.

The rearrangement links TRBV4-3 to TRBJ2-5; 10 positions match TRBD2. The V gene's germline CDR1 is LGHNA and CDR2 YSLEER. J gave up 5 bases and V 0 bases, and 6 bases lay outside the gene matches. This CDR3 is 16 amino acids long. The CDR3 DNA is TGCGCCAGCAGCCAAGATGGCGGGACTAGCGTGGAGACCCAGTACTTC. Its protein is CASSQDGGTSVETQYF.

The V call is TRBV3-1 (or the pseudogene TRBV3-2), the J call TRBJ1-6, with TRBD1 identical over 12 bases. CDR1 is LGHDT, CDR2 YNNKEL, per germline (reference sequence). CDR3 length: 16 residues. Trimming at V came to 5 bases and at J to 8 bases, leaving 7 bases not matched to a gene. This CDR3 reads CASSGTGGGGDSPLHF. Written as DNA, the CDR3 is TGTGCCAGCAGCGGGACAGGGGGCGGAGGAGATTCACCCCTCCACTTT.

The chain employs TRBV6-6 and TRBJ1-2; D is ambiguous. This CDR3 is built from 11 residues. The germline gives CDR1 MNHNY, CDR2 SVGAGI (reference sequence). V lost 4 bases and J lost 6, with 6 bases in between. The CDR3 spells CASSFDDGYTF. The CDR3 DNA reads TGTGCCAGCAGTTTTGACGATGGCTACACCTTC.

The chain employs TRBV4-3 and TRBJ2-5; D not certain. This CDR3 is built from 13 residues. V gave up 0 bases and J gave up 10 bases, with 12 bases separating them. Germline CDR1 reads LGHNA; CDR2 reads YSLEER. The CDR3 coding sequence is TGCGCCAGCAGCCAAGATAAAGGGCTTGGCCAGTACTTC. Protein sequence: CASSQDKGLGQYF.

J is TRBJ2-7 and V is TRBV11-3; D is ambiguous. The germline V and J ends were trimmed by 1 base and 3 bases, with 13 bases remaining between them. CDR3 size: 15 residues. Germline CDR1 reads SGHNT; CDR2 reads YENEEA. CDR3 residues: CASSLAFSINYEQYF. In DNA form, the CDR3 reads TGTGCCAGCAGCTTAGCCTTTTCCATAAACTACGAGCAGTACTTC.

This rearrangement joins TRBV7-2 to TRBJ1-1; 8 nucleotides align to TRBD1. CDR1 is SGHTA, CDR2 FQGNSA, per germline. The V gene end was trimmed by 5 bases and the J gene end by 3 bases; junction bases not matched to a gene: 5. The CDR3 extends over 14 amino acids. The CDR3 region has the DNA TGTGCCAGCAGCCTGACAGGGGTCCACACTGAAGCTTTCTTT. This codes for CASSLTGVHTEAFF. Full variable domain (remainder filled in from reference TRBV7-2 and TRBJ1-1): GAGVSQSPSNKVTEKGKDVELRCDPISGHTALYWYRQSLGQGLEFLIYFQGNSAPDKSGLPSDRFSAERTGGSVSTLTIQRTQQEDSAVYLCASSLTGVHTEAFFGQGTRLTVV.

This clone has only one observation. The chain recombines TRBV2 with TRBJ1-1; D remains ambiguous. The CDR3 has 12 amino acids. V lost 5 bases to trimming and J lost 5 bases, with 9 bases between them. CDR1 and CDR2 (germline): SNHLY, FYNNEI. CDR3 coding DNA: TGTGCCAGCAGTCCTACCGTGACTGAAGCTTTCTTT. Translating gives CASSPTVTEAFF.

This clone was observed a few times. The chain is built from TRBV5-1 and TRBJ1-1; the D gene is possibly TRBD1 (6 bases). Trimming stripped 3 bases from V and 4 bases from J, with 10 bases between. The germline V gene has CDR1 SGHRS and CDR2 YFSETQ. The CDR3 runs to 13 residues. The CDR3 bases are TGCGCCAGCAGCTCCCAGGGGAGCACTGAAGCTTTCTTT. This codes for CASSSQGSTEAFF.

The rearrangement links TRBV6-5 to TRBJ2-5; TRBD2 is a possible D gene (6 bases). The V gene lost 6 bases and the J gene lost 7 bases, with 18 bases spanning the gap. This CDR3 comprises 14 residues. Germline values: CDR1 MNHEY, CDR2 SVGAGI. CDR3 residues: CASSDPVGGRTQYF. The CDR3 DNA sequence: TGTGCCAGCAGCGACCCCGTCGGGGGAAGGACCCAGTACTTC.

The CDR3 spells CASSLVPRSSYNEQFF. DNA of the CDR3: TGTGCCAGCTCACTGGTGCCAAGGAGCTCCTACAATGAGCAGTTCTTC. J is TRBJ2-1 and V is TRBV18; D is unresolved. CDR3 length equals 16 residues. V gave up 4 bases and J gave up 0 bases, with 13 bases separating them. Germline lookup yields CDR1 KGHSH and CDR2 LQKENI.

The chain uses TRBV10-2 and TRBJ1-5, with D perhaps TRBD1 (5 bases). The V gene lost 4 bases and the J gene lost 7 bases, with 14 bases spanning the gap. CDR3 length equals 14 residues. Germline loops: CDR1 WSHSY, CDR2 SAAADI. CDR3 coding DNA: TGCGCCAGCAGTGGGGAGACAGACGAACAGCCCCAGCATTTT. This translates into CASSGETDEQPQHF.

This sequence joins TRBV4-2 and TRBJ2-2; D might be TRBD1 (6 bases). This CDR3 has 16 residues. The germline V gene has CDR1 LGHNA and CDR2 YNFKEQ. Trimming removed 0 bases at V and 2 bases at J, with 10 bases between. The CDR3 region is CASSQDRRGNTGELFF. For the CDR3, the DNA is TGTGCCAGCAGCCAAGATCGCAGGGGAAACACCGGGGAGCTGTTTTTT.